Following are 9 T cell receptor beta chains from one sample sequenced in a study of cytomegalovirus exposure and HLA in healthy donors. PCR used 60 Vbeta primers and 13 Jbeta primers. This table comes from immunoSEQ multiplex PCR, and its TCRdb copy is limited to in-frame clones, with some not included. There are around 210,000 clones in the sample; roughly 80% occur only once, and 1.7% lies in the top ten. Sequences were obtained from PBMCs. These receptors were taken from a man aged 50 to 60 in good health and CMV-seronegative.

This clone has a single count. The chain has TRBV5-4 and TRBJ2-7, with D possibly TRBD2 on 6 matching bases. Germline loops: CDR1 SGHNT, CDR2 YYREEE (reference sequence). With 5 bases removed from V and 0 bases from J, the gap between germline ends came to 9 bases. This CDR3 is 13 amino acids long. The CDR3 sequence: CASRGGNSYEQYF. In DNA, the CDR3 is TGTGCCAGCAGGGGCGGGAACTCCTACGAGCAGTACTTC.

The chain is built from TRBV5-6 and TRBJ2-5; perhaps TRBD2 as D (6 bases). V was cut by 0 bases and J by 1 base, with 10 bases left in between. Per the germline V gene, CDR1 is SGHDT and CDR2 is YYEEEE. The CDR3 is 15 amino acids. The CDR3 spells CASSLGGSGQETQYF. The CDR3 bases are TGTGCCAGCAGCTTGGGGGGTAGCGGCCAAGAGACCCAGTACTTC.

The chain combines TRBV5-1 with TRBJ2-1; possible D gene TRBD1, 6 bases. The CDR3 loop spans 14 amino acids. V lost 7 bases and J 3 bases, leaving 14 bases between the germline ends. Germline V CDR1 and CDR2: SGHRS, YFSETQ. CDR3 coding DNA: TGCGCCAGCTCGGACAGTATCGACTACAATGAGCAGTTCTTC. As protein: CASSDSIDYNEQFF.

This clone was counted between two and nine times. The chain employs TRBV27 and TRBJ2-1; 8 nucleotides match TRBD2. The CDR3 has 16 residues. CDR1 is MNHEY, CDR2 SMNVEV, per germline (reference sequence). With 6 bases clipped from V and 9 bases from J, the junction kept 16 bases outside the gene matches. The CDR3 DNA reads TGTGCCAGCAGGGTCGGTGGCGGGAGGCCCGCGGGTGAGCAGTTCTTC. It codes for CASRVGGGRPAGEQFF.

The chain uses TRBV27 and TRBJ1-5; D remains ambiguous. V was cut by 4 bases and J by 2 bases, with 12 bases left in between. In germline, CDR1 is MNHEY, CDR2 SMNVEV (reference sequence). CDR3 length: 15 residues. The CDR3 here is CASSSAQRGNQPQHF. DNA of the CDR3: TGTGCCAGCAGTTCCGCCCAACGGGGCAATCAGCCCCAGCATTTT.

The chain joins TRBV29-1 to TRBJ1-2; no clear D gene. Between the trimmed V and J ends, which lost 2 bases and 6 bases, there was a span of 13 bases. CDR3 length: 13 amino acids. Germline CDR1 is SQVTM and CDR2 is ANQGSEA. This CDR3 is CSVEPRTGNGYTF. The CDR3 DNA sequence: TGCAGCGTTGAACCCCGGACGGGAAATGGCTACACCTTC.

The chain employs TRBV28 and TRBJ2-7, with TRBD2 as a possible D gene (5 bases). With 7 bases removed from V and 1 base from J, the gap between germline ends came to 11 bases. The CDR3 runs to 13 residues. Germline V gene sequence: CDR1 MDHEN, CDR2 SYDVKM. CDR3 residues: CASISSGSYEQYF. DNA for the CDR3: TGTGCCAGCATAAGCTCGGGATCCTACGAGCAGTACTTC.

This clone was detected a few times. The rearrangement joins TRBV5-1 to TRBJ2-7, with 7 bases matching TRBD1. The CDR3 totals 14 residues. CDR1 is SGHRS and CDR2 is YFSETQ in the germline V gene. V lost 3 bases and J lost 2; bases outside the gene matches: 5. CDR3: CASSSGQHPYEQYF. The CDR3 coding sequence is TGCGCCAGCAGCTCGGGACAGCACCCCTACGAGCAGTACTTC.

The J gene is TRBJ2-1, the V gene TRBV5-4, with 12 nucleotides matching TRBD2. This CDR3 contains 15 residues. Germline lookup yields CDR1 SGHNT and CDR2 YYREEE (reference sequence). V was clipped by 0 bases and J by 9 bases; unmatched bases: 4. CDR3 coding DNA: TGTGCCAGCAGCTTGGCTAGCGGGAGGGCCAGTGAGCAGTTCTTC. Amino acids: CASSLASGRASEQFF.